The 17 T cell receptor beta chains given below trace back to one sample, sequenced in a study of cytomegalovirus exposure and HLA in healthy donors (dated by TCRdb to the late 2010s). The library was produced with the immunoSEQ multiplex PCR assay. For the multiplex PCR, a mixture combining 60 forward primers for TCR Vbeta segments and 13 reverse primers for TCR Jbeta segments was used. Sourced from immuneACCESS, this table was stored by TCRdb with only in-frame sequences that have V and J called. A share of the clones is absent; for the studies checked, an unresolved V gene accounts for under half, and the remainder has no known explanation. The sample table lists under 150,000 clones, under 10% of them with a count of one. The ten largest clonotypes hold roughly 6.4% of the sample. Material: PBMCs. Source of these receptors: a woman in her thirties or forties in good health and CMV-seropositive.

The sample holds a few counts of this clone. The gene calls are TRBV6-1 and TRBJ1-2; possible D gene TRBD1, 6 bases. The V gene lost 4 bases and the J gene lost 2 bases, with 14 bases spanning the gap. Germline CDR1 and CDR2: MNHNS and SASEGT. The CDR3 loop spans 15 amino acids. The CDR3 DNA is TGTGCCAGCAGTGGTCCTACAGGGATCAACTATGGCTACACCTTC. Residues: CASSGPTGINYGYTF.

The V and J genes are TRBV5-1 and TRBJ2-7; tentative D call: TRBD1 (5 bases). Germline V gives CDR1 SGHRS, CDR2 YFSETQ. V dropped 0 bases and J dropped 5 bases, with 15 bases sitting between them. The CDR3 is 15 residues long. The CDR3 nucleotides are TGCGCCAGCAGCTTGGCCCAAGGGGTTTACCACGAGCAGTACTTC. It encodes CASSLAQGVYHEQYF.

V is TRBV6-5 and J is TRBJ2-3, with D tentatively TRBD2 (6 bases). This CDR3 has 14 residues. The germline gives CDR1 MNHEY, CDR2 SVGAGI. Between the trimmed V and J ends, which lost 3 bases and 6 bases, there was a span of 13 bases. The CDR3 sequence: CASSYGSGRDTQYF. CDR3 DNA sequence: TGTGCCAGCAGTTATGGCTCGGGGAGGGATACGCAGTATTTT.

This clone was seen only a few times. The genes are TRBV5-1 and TRBJ2-2; 9 bases are a match to TRBD1. CDR3 length: 14 residues. Germline CDR1 is SGHRS and CDR2 is YFSETQ. V was clipped by 4 bases and J by 5 bases; unmatched bases: 3. CDR3 in amino acids: CASSPGQGTGELFF. The CDR3 nucleotides are TGCGCCAGCAGCCCGGGACAGGGAACCGGGGAGCTGTTTTTT.

The gene calls are TRBV5-5 and TRBJ1-1; D is unclear. The germline gives CDR1 SGHKS, CDR2 YYEKEE (reference sequence). The CDR3 has 13 amino acids. V lost 2 bases to trimming and J lost 8 bases, with 13 bases between them. This CDR3 reads CASSFILSAEAFF. CDR3 nucleotides: TGTGCCAGCAGCTTTATTCTGTCTGCGGAAGCTTTCTTT.

This clone was counted a few times. The genes are TRBV19 and TRBJ1-4, with 7 bases that match TRBD1. Germline CDR1 LNHDA, CDR2 SQIVND (reference sequence). Germline trimming cut 6 bases from V and 7 bases from J; bases unmatched to any gene: 20. CDR3 length: 18 residues. The CDR3 loop is CASSSGWQGGFYPEKLFF. The CDR3 DNA reads TGTGCCAGTAGCTCAGGGTGGCAGGGGGGATTTTATCCTGAAAAACTGTTTTTT. Complete variable domain (other parts from reference TRBV19 and TRBJ1-4): DGGITQSPKYLFRKEGQNVTLSCEQNLNHDAMYWYRQDPGQGLRLIYYSQIVNDFQKGDIAEGYSVSREKKESFPLTVTSAQKNPTAFYLCASSSGWQGGFYPEKLFFGSGTQLSVL.

The chain couples TRBV5-1 to TRBJ1-1; D unclear. Trimming removed 5 bases from V and 4 bases from J, with 12 bases in between. There are 13 residues in the CDR3. The germline gives CDR1 SGHRS, CDR2 YFSETQ. The CDR3 here is CASRKVPGTEAFF. The CDR3 DNA follows: TGCGCCAGCAGGAAAGTACCGGGCACTGAAGCTTTCTTT.

This clone came up a few times. This chain joins TRBV11-3 and TRBJ1-1, with D possibly matching TRBD1 (5 bases). The germline V and J ends were trimmed by 1 base and 6 bases, with 18 bases remaining between them. There are 16 residues in the CDR3. Germline V gene lookup returns CDR1 SGHNT and CDR2 YENEEA. CDR3 bases: TGTGCCAGCAGCTTAGTGGTGGGGCCAGTTGGCGCTGAAGCTTTCTTT. It is translated as CASSLVVGPVGAEAFF.

CDR3 region: CASRVGQGSQPQHF. The CDR3 DNA reads TGTGCCAGCAGGGTGGGACAGGGTAGTCAGCCCCAGCATTTT. The rearrangement joins TRBV6-1 to TRBJ1-5; 9 bases agree with TRBD1. Losses at the gene ends were 6 bases for V and 6 bases for J; bases not matched to a gene: 6. The CDR3 spans 14 residues. Per germline, CDR1 MNHNS and CDR2 SASEGT.

The chain uses TRBV5-1 and TRBJ1-1; 10 positions match TRBD1. CDR3 length: 15 residues. V lost 3 bases and J lost 5; bases outside the gene matches: 7. The germline V gene encodes CDR1 SGHRS and CDR2 YFSETQ. The CDR3 region has the DNA TGCGCCAGCAGCTCAGACAGGGGGCGAGGGACTGAAGCTTTCTTT. It yields the protein CASSSDRGRGTEAFF. Together with reference TRBV5-1 and TRBJ1-1, the CDR3 gives the full variable domain: KAGVTQTPRYLIKTRGQQVTLSCSPISGHRSVSWYQQTPGQGLQFLFEYFSETQRNKGNFPGRFSGRQFSNSRSEMNVSTLELGDSALYLCASSSDRGRGTEAFFGQGTRLTVV.

V and J are TRBV14 and TRBJ2-7, with D unresolved. Trimming pared 1 base from V and 6 bases from J, leaving 13 bases between. Looked up from germline, CDR1 is SGHDN and CDR2 is FVKESK. This CDR3 is built from 14 residues. The CDR3 loop is CASSQAITEVEQYF. CDR3 in DNA: TGTGCCAGCAGCCAAGCGATAACCGAGGTCGAGCAGTACTTC.

As for this clone: A far larger clone is one nucleotide away, so this likely arose from a read error. J is TRBJ1-1 and V is TRBV27, with a weak D call TRBD1 (6 bases). CDR1 MNHEY and CDR2 SMNVEV come from the germline V gene (reference sequence). The CDR3 has 15 residues. The CDR3 DNA reads as TGTGCCAGCAGTTCTCTACAGGGCCTGAAAACTGAAGCTTTCTTT. Translation: CASSSLQGLKTEAFF.

Only a few counts were recorded for this clone. CDR3 in amino acids: CASSSYPNYGYTF. The CDR3 nucleotides read TGCGCCAGCAGCTCCTACCCAAACTATGGCTACACCTTC. The V call is TRBV5-1, the J call TRBJ1-2; D ambiguous. Germline loops: CDR1 SGHRS, CDR2 YFSETQ. The CDR3 spans 13 residues. The ends were cut back, 3 bases at V and 2 bases at J, with 8 bases in the middle.

As to this clone: Other DNA sequences in this sample translate to the same CDR3. This chain uses TRBV7-2 with TRBJ2-5; D gene ambiguous. The CDR3 sequence is 12 residues long. Trimming removed 1 base from V and 5 bases from J, with 5 bases in between. The germline V gene encodes CDR1 SGHTA and CDR2 FQGNSA. The CDR3 loop is CASSLVRETQYF. The CDR3 nucleotides are TGTGCCAGCAGCTTAGTGAGGGAGACCCAGTACTTC.

In its sample, this clone was seen a few times. The chain uses TRBV27 and TRBJ1-1; maybe TRBD1 (6 bases). CDR3 size: 17 residues. With 5 bases removed from V and 1 base from J, the gap between germline ends came to 20 bases. Per germline, CDR1 MNHEY and CDR2 SMNVEV (reference sequence). CDR3 coding DNA: TGTGCCAGCAGTACACCTCGGAGGGGGGGAACGAACACTGAAGCTTTCTTT. Translated: CASSTPRRGGTNTEAFF.

This clone was observed a few times. The genes are TRBV11-2 and TRBJ2-1, with D perhaps TRBD2 (6 bases). In germline, CDR1 is SGHAT, CDR2 FQNNGV. V lost 5 bases and J lost 0, with 8 bases in between. CDR3 size: 14 residues. CDR3 sequence (DNA): TGTGCCAGCAGCCCGGAGGGCTCCTACAATGAGCAGTTCTTC. The encoded protein is CASSPEGSYNEQFF.

The chain has TRBV2 and TRBJ1-4, with TRBD1 matching over 7 bases. The length of the CDR3 is 14 residues. V lost 1 base, J lost 10 bases, and 6 bases stayed unmatched. CDR1 and CDR2 from the germline V gene are SNHLY and FYNNEI. The CDR3 DNA is TGTGCCAGCAGTGAAGAGACAGGGCGCTCAAAACTGTTTTTT. Its translation: CASSEETGRSKLFF.